One and the same sample provided the 17 T cell receptor beta chains below, sequenced in a study of blood T cell repertoires in COVID-19. The assay was immunoSEQ multiplex PCR, and TCRdb's table has in-frame clones only and misses some. The data show tens of thousands of clones, around 86% seen once. The sequencing sample was made of peripheral blood. Receptor source: a man aged 45-65 years with active COVID-19.

This clone appeared a few times. This sequence joins TRBV4-2 and TRBJ2-7, with 12 bases fitting TRBD1. The CDR3 extends over 13 amino acids. Germline lookup yields CDR1 LGHNA and CDR2 YNFKEQ. V shed 6 bases and J 4 bases; nucleotides not matched to a gene: 1. CDR3 amino acids: CASRGQGAYEQYF. As DNA, the CDR3 is TGTGCCAGCAGGGGACAGGGGGCATACGAGCAGTACTTC.

This clone was counted a single time. This sequence joins TRBV6-6 and TRBJ1-1; weak D call: TRBD1 (5 bases). Trimming took 8 bases from V and 5 from J, leaving 18 bases between them. The germline V gene has CDR1 MNHNY and CDR2 SVGAGI (reference sequence). CDR3 length: 14 amino acids. CDR3 DNA sequence: TGTGCCAGCTTACCTCAAGGGGTGGGTACTGAAGCTTTCTTT. It specifies CASLPQGVGTEAFF.

The chain uses TRBV4-3 and TRBJ2-3; tentatively, D is TRBD1 (6 bases). Trimming shortened V by 0 bases and J by 4 bases, and 14 bases separated the two germline ends. The CDR3 covers 16 residues. Germline CDR1 and CDR2: LGHNA and YSLEER. CDR3 residues: CASSQDRLNRADTQYF. CDR3 coding DNA: TGCGCCAGCAGCCAAGATCGTCTAAACAGGGCAGATACGCAGTATTTT.

A few counts support this clone. The chain uses TRBV2 and TRBJ1-5; 9 bases are shared with TRBD1. CDR3 length: 16 amino acids. The germline V gene has CDR1 SNHLY and CDR2 FYNNEI. With 8 bases clipped from V and 7 bases from J, the junction kept 15 bases outside the gene matches. The CDR3 spells CASPEGGQGLWQPQHF. The CDR3, as DNA: TGTGCCAGCCCCGAGGGGGGACAGGGTCTGTGGCAGCCCCAGCATTTT. Looking up the rest from reference TRBV2 and TRBJ1-5 gives the full variable domain: EPEVTQTPSHQVTQMGQEVILRCVPISNHLYFYWYRQILGQKVEFLVSFYNNEISEKSEIFDDQFSVERPDGSNFTLKIRSTKLEDSAMYFCASPEGGQGLWQPQHFGDGTRLSIL.

The J gene is TRBJ1-3, the V gene TRBV7-9; 8 positions match TRBD1. CDR1 and CDR2 from the germline V gene are SEHNR and FQNEAQ (reference sequence). V shed 5 bases and J 1 base; nucleotides not matched to a gene: 10. CDR3 length: 17 residues. For the CDR3, the DNA is TGTGCCAGCAGCGACCCGGGCAGGGGGCGATCTGGAAACACCATATATTTT. Translated: CASSDPGRGRSGNTIYF.

The V gene is TRBV6-5, the J gene TRBJ2-7, with 7 bases that match TRBD1. Germline V CDR1 and CDR2: MNHEY, SVGAGI. This CDR3 comprises 14 residues. The V and J ends lost 5 bases and 6 bases, in that order; junction bases with no gene match: 10. The CDR3 region is CASSNSDRVGEQYF. The CDR3 DNA is TGTGCCAGCAGTAATTCCGACAGGGTAGGCGAGCAGTACTTC.

The chain combines TRBV7-9 with TRBJ2-5; D call uncertain. Per the germline V gene, CDR1 is SEHNR and CDR2 is FQNEAQ (reference sequence). V lost 1 base to trimming and J lost 2 bases, with 14 bases between them. The CDR3 is 16 residues long. CDR3 sequence: CASSLGVGTEQETQYF. CDR3 sequence (DNA): TGTGCCAGCAGCTTAGGTGTGGGCACAGAGCAAGAGACCCAGTACTTC. The full variable domain, with the rest looked up from reference TRBV7-9 and TRBJ2-5, is DTGVSQNPRHKITKRGQNVTFRCDPISEHNRLYWYRQTLGQGPEFLTYFQNEAQLEKSRLLSDRFSAERPKGSFSTLEIQRTEQGDSAMYLCASSLGVGTEQETQYFGPGTRLLVL.

This clone was detected a few times. The chain joins TRBV27 to TRBJ1-4; 7 bases are shared with TRBD1. Germline CDR1 MNHEY, CDR2 SMNVEV (reference sequence). The CDR3 is 16 residues long. J lost 0 bases, V lost 6 bases, and 7 bases had no gene match. CDR3 in amino acids: CASSLRGGSTNEKLFF. Here the CDR3 DNA reads TGTGCCAGCAGCCTGCGAGGGGGCTCAACTAATGAAAAACTGTTTTTT.

This clone was seen a handful of times. This sequence joins TRBV28 and TRBJ1-5; no firm D call. Trimming removed 7 bases from V and 9 bases from J, with 10 bases in between. The CDR3 consists of 11 residues. Germline assignment: CDR1 MDHEN and CDR2 SYDVKM. The CDR3 nucleotides are TGTGCCAGCATGGGGAGTCGGCCCCAGCATTTT. This codes for CASMGSRPQHF.

V usage is TRBV7-6 and J usage is TRBJ2-5, with D perhaps TRBD1 (6 bases). CDR1 SGHVS and CDR2 FNYEAQ come from the germline V gene. V lost 5 bases, J lost 1 base, and 17 bases lay in between. The CDR3 loop spans 16 amino acids. The CDR3 sequence is CASSRLRQDRQETQYF. Written as DNA, the CDR3 is TGTGCCAGCAGCCGTCTTAGACAGGATCGCCAAGAGACCCAGTACTTC.

The CDR3 sequence is CAVTKNNEQFF. CDR3 coding DNA: TGTGCCGTAACTAAAAACAATGAGCAGTTCTTC. The rearrangement joins TRBV7-9 to TRBJ2-1; D remains ambiguous. Trimming left V 11 bases short and J 5 bases short, with 10 bases between. From germline, CDR1 is SEHNR and CDR2 FQNEAQ (reference sequence). CDR3 size: 11 residues.

This clone occurred once. The chain combines TRBV25-1 with TRBJ2-1, with 10 bases aligning to TRBD1. The ends lost 1 base at V and 9 bases at J; junction bases unmatched: 3. Germline V gene data show CDR1 as MGHDK and CDR2 as SYGVNS. CDR3 length equals 14 residues. The CDR3, as DNA: TGTGCCAGCAGTGAATGGACAGGGGGGGGTGAGCAGTTCTTC. This translates into CASSEWTGGGEQFF.

The chain recombines TRBV3-1 (or the pseudogene TRBV3-2) with TRBJ1-4; 8 nucleotides align to TRBD1. The CDR3 consists of 16 residues. Unmatched junction bases numbered 2, after V lost 2 bases and J lost 0 bases. The germline V gene has CDR1 LGHDT and CDR2 YNNKEL (reference sequence). This chain's CDR3 is CASSQTGGPTNEKLFF. The DNA of the CDR3 is TGTGCCAGCAGCCAAACAGGGGGACCAACTAATGAAAAACTGTTTTTT.

The gene calls are TRBV15 and TRBJ2-7, with TRBD1 matching over 9 bases. The length of the CDR3 is 15 residues. Germline V gene lookup returns CDR1 LNHNV and CDR2 YYDKDF (reference sequence). J was trimmed by 5 bases and V by 3 bases; bases with no gene match: 8. CDR3 amino acids: CATSRLTGGGDEQYF. The CDR3 DNA reads as TGTGCCACCAGCAGGCTTACAGGGGGCGGCGACGAGCAGTACTTC.

V and J are TRBV2 and TRBJ1-2; D unclear. The germline V gene encodes CDR1 SNHLY and CDR2 FYNNEI. The V end lost 8 bases, the J end lost 0 bases, and 19 bases lay between the germline ends. CDR3 length equals 16 residues. CDR3 sequence (DNA): TGTGCCAGCTTCATCTTTACGCCAAGAGCTAACTATGGCTACACCTTC. It codes for CASFIFTPRANYGYTF.

V is TRBV7-3 and J is TRBJ2-2; 8 bases map to TRBD1. The V segment lost 3 bases and the J segment 5 bases; nucleotides outside the gene matches: 2. This CDR3 has 14 amino acids. Germline lookup yields CDR1 SGHTA and CDR2 FQGTGA. The CDR3, as DNA: TGTGCCAGCAGCTTCGGACAGGGTACCGGGGAGCTGTTTTTT. This encodes CASSFGQGTGELFF.

This rearrangement joins TRBV28 to TRBJ1-2; no clear D. The V gene lost 4 bases and the J gene lost 4 bases, with 4 bases spanning the gap. Germline V gene data show CDR1 as MDHEN and CDR2 as SYDVKM. The CDR3 length is 11 residues. The CDR3 region is CASSYSYGYTF. As DNA, the CDR3 is TGTGCCAGCAGTTACAGCTATGGCTACACCTTC.